This T cell receptor (beta chain) was recorded in a study of T cells after yellow fever vaccination. General study findings and limits: The booster saw the reappearance of most primary-vaccination clones (more than 95% CD4, about 88% CD8).

CDR1 MNHEY and CDR2 SVGAGI come from the germline V gene. The CDR3 has 13 residues. V lost 7 bases to trimming and J lost 3 bases, with 12 bases between them. This clonotype has ten or more counts. Its matching antigen is unknown. Synthesis of TCR cDNA relied on 5'RACE template switching, which attached a universal primer site and UMIs. TCRdb called the 5' RACE reads again in MiXCR, with one record for every CDR3 protein. The sample holds 300,000 to 350,000 distinct CDR3 sequences, 4% to 5.5% seen once. The rearrangement uses TRBV6-5 and TRBJ1-2; TRBD1 is a possible D gene (5 bases). This TCR was recovered from a young man who received the YFV17D yellow fever vaccine. The material sequenced was PBMCs, taken 15 days after the yellow fever booster vaccination. The CDR3 sequence is CASTRSGDYGYTF. CDR3 nucleotide sequence: TGTGCCAGCACCCGTTCGGGGGACTATGGCTACACCTTC.